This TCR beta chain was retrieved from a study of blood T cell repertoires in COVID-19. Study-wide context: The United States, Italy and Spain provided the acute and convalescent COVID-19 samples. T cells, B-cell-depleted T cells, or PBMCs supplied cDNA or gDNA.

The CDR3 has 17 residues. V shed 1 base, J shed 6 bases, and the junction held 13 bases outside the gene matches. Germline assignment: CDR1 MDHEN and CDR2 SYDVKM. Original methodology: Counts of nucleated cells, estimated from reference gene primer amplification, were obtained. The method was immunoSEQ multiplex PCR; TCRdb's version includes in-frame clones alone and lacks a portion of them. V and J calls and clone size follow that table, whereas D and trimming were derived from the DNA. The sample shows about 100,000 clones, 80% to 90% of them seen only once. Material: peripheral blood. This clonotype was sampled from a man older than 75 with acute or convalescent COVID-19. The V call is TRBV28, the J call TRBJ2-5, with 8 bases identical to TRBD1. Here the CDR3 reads CASSLLTGRGQGKTQYF. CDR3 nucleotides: TGTGCCAGCAGTTTATTAACGGGCAGGGGGCAGGGAAAGACCCAGTACTTC.